These 29 T cell receptor beta chains share one sample of origin, sequenced in a study of shared clonotypes between healthy human individuals. This table comes from immunoSEQ multiplex PCR, and its TCRdb copy is limited to in-frame clones, with some not included. This table holds 550,000 to 750,000 clones, about 90% found once. Positively selected for CCR7, the CD45RO-negative cells used as naive CD8 cells excluded terminally differentiated effector memory CD45RA+ cells. Sequenced: naive CD8+ T cells sorted from blood. The receptors were gathered from a young man in good health.

The V gene is TRBV19, the J gene TRBJ2-2, with a weak D call TRBD1 (5 bases). This CDR3 has 15 residues. V lost 3 bases and J 3 bases, leaving 11 bases between the germline ends. Germline-derived CDR1 and CDR2 are LNHDA and SQIVND (reference sequence). The chain's CDR3 is CASSILGVDTGELFF. In DNA, the CDR3 is TGTGCCAGTAGTATTTTAGGGGTCGACACCGGGGAGCTGTTTTTT.

The rearrangement joins TRBV7-3 to TRBJ2-1; a possible D gene is TRBD2 (5 bases). Germline CDR1 SGHTA, CDR2 FQGTGA. Trimming stripped 2 bases from V and 7 bases from J, with 12 bases between. This CDR3 comprises 14 residues. DNA of the CDR3: TGTGCCAGCAGCTTAGAGGGTAGCAGGAATGAGCAGTTCTTC. This gives the protein CASSLEGSRNEQFF.

This chain connects TRBV9 to TRBJ2-3; D gene ambiguous. Germline loops: CDR1 SGDLS, CDR2 YYNGEE. CDR3 length: 16 amino acids. Trimming pared 0 bases from V and 6 bases from J, leaving 17 bases between. CDR3 nucleotide sequence: TGTGCCAGCAGCGTAGGTACGGTGGGTGACCGGGATACGCAGTATTTT. Translated: CASSVGTVGDRDTQYF. Variable domain in full (rest from reference TRBV9 and TRBJ2-3): DSGVTQTPKHLITATGQRVTLRCSPRSGDLSVYWYQQSLDQGLQFLIQYYNGEERAKGNILERFSAQQFPDLHSELNLSSLELGDSALYFCASSVGTVGDRDTQYFGPGTRLTVL.

The gene calls are TRBV25-1 and TRBJ1-1, with no clear D. From germline, CDR1 is MGHDK and CDR2 SYGVNS. The CDR3 consists of 13 residues. V dropped 4 bases and J dropped 2 bases, with 8 bases sitting between them. CDR3 bases: TGTGCCAGCAGTGGGACTTATAACACTGAAGCTTTCTTT. It translates to CASSGTYNTEAFF.

V gene TRBV6-1 combines with J gene TRBJ2-1; 8 bases are a match to TRBD2. Trimming removed 7 bases from V and 6 bases from J; junction bases left unmatched: 8. Germline V gene data show CDR1 as MNHNS and CDR2 as SASEGT. This CDR3 has 14 amino acids. In nucleotides, the CDR3 is TGTGCCAGCATTGGTACTAGCGGAGCCAATGAGCAGTTCTTC. Protein sequence: CASIGTSGANEQFF.

The CDR3 protein is CASSLGRGVTNEKLFF. The DNA of the CDR3 is TGTGCCAGCAGTCTAGGGCGGGGGGTCACTAATGAAAAACTGTTTTTT. The rearrangement links TRBV7-8 to TRBJ1-4; D is perhaps TRBD1 (5 bases). The V gene lost 6 bases and the J gene lost 2 bases, with 16 bases spanning the gap. There are 16 residues in the CDR3. Per the germline V gene, CDR1 is SGHVS and CDR2 is FQNEAQ.

This clone was found a few times. The chain carries TRBV27 and TRBJ2-1; D is perhaps TRBD1 (6 bases). CDR3 size: 13 residues. Trimming left V 4 bases short and J 6 bases short, with 10 bases between. Germline loops: CDR1 MNHEY, CDR2 SMNVEV (reference sequence). CDR3 in amino acids: CASSSGAFNEQFF. The DNA for the CDR3 is TGTGCCAGCAGTTCAGGGGCCTTCAATGAGCAGTTCTTC.

The chain links TRBV19 to TRBJ2-2, with 8 bases identical to TRBD1. The CDR3 has 14 residues. Germline lookup yields CDR1 LNHDA and CDR2 SQIVND (reference sequence). Trimming took 3 bases from V and 6 from J; bases not matched to a gene: 3. The CDR3 DNA is TGTGCCAGTAGTATGCAGGGGGCGCCCGGGGAGCTGTTTTTT. This encodes CASSMQGAPGELFF.

CDR3 amino acids: CASSLMTGGDRGHEQYF. CDR3 nucleotide sequence: TGTGCCAGCAGCTTAATGACAGGTGGGGACAGGGGGCACGAGCAGTACTTC. The V and J genes are TRBV7-6 and TRBJ2-7; 12 positions match TRBD1. V shed 2 bases, J shed 5 bases, and the junction held 10 bases outside the gene matches. In germline, CDR1 is SGHVS, CDR2 FNYEAQ. The CDR3 loop spans 17 amino acids.

The gene calls are TRBV29-1 and TRBJ2-5; 12 nucleotides line up with TRBD2. V dropped 0 bases and J dropped 5; count of bases not matched to a gene: 7. There are 16 residues in the CDR3. Germline-derived CDR1 and CDR2 are SQVTM and ANQGSEA. Here the CDR3 DNA reads TGCAGCGTTGAAGATTGGACTAGCGGGACTGTGGAGACCCAGTACTTC. This translates into CSVEDWTSGTVETQYF.

Concerning this clone: The sample carries other DNA sequences with the same CDR3. The chain links TRBV27 to TRBJ2-3, with 9 bases that match TRBD1. This CDR3 spans 14 amino acids. The ends lost 6 bases at V and 3 bases at J; junction bases unmatched: 4. Germline V CDR1 and CDR2: MNHEY, SMNVEV (reference sequence). The CDR3 nucleotides are TGTGCCAGCAGCTCCGGGACAGGGACAGATACGCAGTATTTT. It translates to CASSSGTGTDTQYF.

CDR3 residues: CASSLGQANYGYTF. CDR3 nucleotide sequence: TGCGCCAGCAGCCTCGGACAGGCAAACTATGGCTACACCTTC. The chain uses TRBV5-1 and TRBJ1-2, with TRBD1 matching over 7 bases. The CDR3 runs to 14 residues. The J segment lost 2 bases and the V segment lost 4 bases, leaving 5 bases of the junction unmatched. Germline values: CDR1 SGHRS, CDR2 YFSETQ.

The J gene is TRBJ1-5, the V gene TRBV5-5; TRBD1 matches at 8 bases. Germline CDR1 SGHKS, CDR2 YYEKEE (reference sequence). The CDR3 covers 18 residues. Trimming took 3 bases from V and 5 from J; bases not matched to a gene: 16. The CDR3 region has the DNA TGTGCCAGCAGCTCTTCCGGGACAGGCACTCATCCCGATCAGCCCCAGCATTTT. Its translation is CASSSSGTGTHPDQPQHF.

This chain uses TRBV5-1 with TRBJ1-1; D unclear. Germline lookup yields CDR1 SGHRS and CDR2 YFSETQ. CDR3 length equals 16 residues. The V gene lost 6 bases and the J gene lost 2 bases, with 20 bases spanning the gap. DNA for the CDR3: TGCGCCAGCAACTCTGCGTTAGGGCAGCTAAACACTGAAGCTTTCTTT. Its translation is CASNSALGQLNTEAFF.

The chain employs TRBV7-8 and TRBJ2-7; 9 nucleotides agree with TRBD2. CDR3 length: 18 amino acids. Germline V gene lookup returns CDR1 SGHVS and CDR2 FQNEAQ. V gave up 1 base and J gave up 5 bases; unmatched junction bases: 15. The DNA for the CDR3 is TGTGCCAGCAGCTTAGTGGCTAGCGGGACCCACGGAATCCACGAGCAGTACTTC. Translated: CASSLVASGTHGIHEQYF. Together with reference TRBV7-8 and TRBJ2-7, the CDR3 gives the full variable domain: GAGVSQSPRYKVAKRGQDVALRCDPISGHVSLFWYQQALGQGPEFLTYFQNEAQLDKSGLPSDRFFAERPEGSVSTLKIQRTQQEDSAVYLCASSLVASGTHGIHEQYFGPGTRLTVT.

Details on this clone: A much larger clone is a single base away; this may be a read error. V is TRBV6-4 and J is TRBJ2-3, with TRBD1 matching over 10 bases. Germline V gene lookup returns CDR1 MRHNA and CDR2 SNTAGT. V dropped 4 bases and J dropped 4; count of bases not matched to a gene: 2. This CDR3 is built from 14 residues. The CDR3 reads CASSAGTGADTQYF. The CDR3 DNA reads TGTGCCAGCAGTGCCGGGACAGGGGCAGATACGCAGTATTTT.

The CDR3, as DNA: TGTGCCAGCTCACCAGAGAGACTGAACCAAGAGACCCAGTACTTC. It specifies CASSPERLNQETQYF. V is TRBV18 and J is TRBJ2-5, with unresolved D. The ends were cut back, 2 bases at V and 0 bases at J, with 10 bases in the middle. This CDR3 has 15 amino acids. Germline lookup yields CDR1 KGHSH and CDR2 LQKENI.

V and J are TRBV30 and TRBJ2-5, with 7 bases aligning to TRBD2. This CDR3 has 13 amino acids. Per the germline V gene, CDR1 is GTSNPN and CDR2 is SVGIG (reference sequence). J gave up 5 bases and V 2 bases, and 5 bases lay outside the gene matches. The CDR3 here is CAWSNGGVETQYF. The CDR3 DNA follows: TGTGCCTGGAGTAATGGGGGGGTGGAGACCCAGTACTTC. Full variable domain (missing parts from reference TRBV30 and TRBJ2-5): SQTIHQWPATLVQPVGSPLSLECTVEGTSNPNLYWYRQAAGRGLQLLFYSVGIGQISSEVPQNLSASRPQDRQFILSSKKLLLSDSGFYLCAWSNGGVETQYFGPGTRLLVL.

This clone was seen a single time. V gene TRBV28 combines with J gene TRBJ1-1; D possibly corresponds to TRBD1 (6 bases). With 4 bases removed from V and 4 bases from J, the gap between germline ends came to 13 bases. The CDR3 is 14 residues long. CDR1 and CDR2 from the germline V gene are MDHEN and SYDVKM. The CDR3: CASSSGQWVTEAFF. The CDR3, as DNA: TGTGCCAGCAGTTCGGGACAATGGGTCACTGAAGCTTTCTTT.

The chain recombines TRBV27 with TRBJ2-3; D not resolved. Germline V CDR1 and CDR2: MNHEY, SMNVEV (reference sequence). The V and J ends lost 5 bases and 2 bases respectively, with 14 bases between them. The CDR3 is 15 amino acids. In DNA form, the CDR3 reads TGTGCCAGCAGTCAACTGGGCGCGCTCACAGATACGCAGTATTTT. Translation: CASSQLGALTDTQYF.

This chain uses TRBV29-1 with TRBJ2-1; tentative D call: TRBD2 (5 bases). Per germline, CDR1 SQVTM and CDR2 ANQGSEA. With 7 bases removed from V and 7 bases from J, the gap between germline ends came to 17 bases. The CDR3 has 13 amino acids. In nucleotides, the CDR3 is TGCAGCGCTGAGGGTATTTTTGGGAATGAGCAGTTCTTC. This encodes CSAEGIFGNEQFF.

This CDR3 reads CASSYVGYEQYF. The CDR3 DNA is TGTGCCAGCAGTTACGTCGGATACGAGCAGTACTTC. This sequence joins TRBV6-5 and TRBJ2-7; D not certain. The germline V gene has CDR1 MNHEY and CDR2 SVGAGI. There are 12 residues in the CDR3. Trimming took off 2 bases at V and 4 bases at J, with 6 bases between the two ends.

The CDR3 sequence is CSVETPGENTGELFF. The CDR3, as DNA: TGCAGCGTTGAAACTCCCGGGGAGAACACCGGGGAGCTGTTTTTT. V is TRBV29-1 and J is TRBJ2-2, with D perhaps matching TRBD2 (5 bases). The CDR3 spans 15 residues. Trimming removed 2 bases at V and 1 base at J, with 11 bases between. The germline CDR1 and CDR2 sequences are SQVTM and ANQGSEA.

The rearrangement links TRBV2 to TRBJ2-3; 7 positions match TRBD2. With 3 bases clipped from V and 2 bases from J, the junction kept 5 bases outside the gene matches. CDR3 length: 15 amino acids. Germline assignment: CDR1 SNHLY and CDR2 FYNNEI. The CDR3 reads CASSDPGTNTDTQYF. Written as DNA, the CDR3 is TGTGCCAGCAGTGACCCTGGGACTAACACAGATACGCAGTATTTT.

V is TRBV30 and J is TRBJ2-1; no reliable D call. This CDR3 region has 10 residues. Germline V gene lookup returns CDR1 GTSNPN and CDR2 SVGIG (reference sequence). Trimming left V 3 bases short and J 5 bases short, with 2 bases between. In DNA, the CDR3 is TGTGCCTGGAGCAACAATGAGCAGTTCTTC. Translated, it gives CAWSNNEQFF.

The chain has TRBV4-1 and TRBJ2-7; D assignment may be TRBD1 or TRBD2 (5 bases each). The CDR3 has 16 residues. Germline assignment: CDR1 MGHRA and CDR2 YSYEKL. V was cut by 4 bases and J by 3 bases, with 19 bases left in between. For the CDR3, the DNA is TGCGCCAGCAGCCGCTCCGCCGGGGACCCCTTCTACGAGCAGTACTTC. Its protein is CASSRSAGDPFYEQYF.

This clone was seen more than once but under ten times. V is TRBV30 and J is TRBJ2-3; tentative D call: TRBD2 (6 bases). Trimming took off 2 bases at V and 2 bases at J, with 11 bases between the two ends. The CDR3 spans 14 residues. Germline V gene lookup returns CDR1 GTSNPN and CDR2 SVGIG (reference sequence). The CDR3 bases are TGTGCCTGGAGTCTACTGGGACTCACAGATACGCAGTATTTT. Amino acids: CAWSLLGLTDTQYF.

The CDR3 sequence: CASSPNHQASNQPQHF. The CDR3 DNA follows: TGTGCCAGCTCACCGAACCATCAGGCTAGCAATCAGCCCCAGCATTTT. V is TRBV18 and J is TRBJ1-5; D remains unclear. The CDR3 extends over 16 amino acids. Trimming took 3 bases from V and 0 from J, leaving 12 bases between them. CDR1 KGHSH and CDR2 LQKENI come from the germline V gene.

The rearrangement joins TRBV5-4 to TRBJ2-1; 11 bases map to TRBD2. The ends lost 4 bases at V and 1 base at J; junction bases unmatched: 7. From germline, CDR1 is SGHNT and CDR2 YYREEE (reference sequence). The CDR3 spans 17 residues. CDR3 region: CASSTLLAGESYNEQFF. The CDR3 DNA follows: TGTGCCAGCAGCACCCTACTAGCGGGAGAGTCCTACAATGAGCAGTTCTTC.